These 18 T cell receptor beta chains were all obtained from the same sample, sequenced in a study of blood T cell repertoires in COVID-19. Method: immunoSEQ multiplex PCR; TCRdb's copy keeps in-frame clones and lacks some. The table has some 370,000 clones, roughly 90% seen once; the top ten hold around 1.2%. Source material: peripheral blood. Receptor source: a man aged 40-50 years with acute or convalescent COVID-19.

This chain links TRBV15 with TRBJ1-5; maybe TRBD1 (6 bases). The V gene's germline CDR1 is LNHNV and CDR2 YYDKDF (reference sequence). V was clipped by 0 bases and J by 2 bases, with 14 bases between them. The CDR3 has 17 residues. Here the CDR3 DNA reads TGTGCCACCAGCAGAGAGGCAGGGGTAGGGGGCAATCAGCCCCAGCATTTT. Protein product: CATSREAGVGGNQPQHF.

The chain couples TRBV7-2 to TRBJ1-2; 7 bases line up with TRBD1. V lost 8 bases and J lost 8; bases outside the gene matches: 8. CDR3 length: 12 amino acids. Germline V gives CDR1 SGHTA, CDR2 FQGNSA. The CDR3 loop is CASAPTGTGYTF. The CDR3 coding sequence is TGTGCCAGCGCGCCGACAGGGACAGGCTACACCTTC.

The chain carries TRBV6-5 and TRBJ1-6; a weak D match, TRBD1 (5 bases). V shed 8 bases and J shed 10 bases, with 18 bases lying between them. The length of the CDR3 is 14 residues. Looked up from germline, CDR1 is MNHEY and CDR2 is SVGAGI. The CDR3 DNA reads as TGTGCCAGCCGGGGCGGGAAGTTACGGTCACCCCTCCACTTT. Translated, it gives CASRGGKLRSPLHF.

V and J are TRBV7-3 and TRBJ2-1; weak D call: TRBD2 (5 bases). CDR1 is SGHTA and CDR2 is FQGTGA in the germline V gene. The V gene lost 5 bases and the J gene lost 9 bases, with 17 bases spanning the gap. This CDR3 region has 14 residues. For the CDR3, the DNA is TGTGCCAGCAGCCCCTCCCACCTAGCTGGTGAGCAGTTCTTC. Amino acids: CASSPSHLAGEQFF. Filled out from reference TRBV7-3 and TRBJ2-1, the complete variable domain reads GAGVSQTPSNKVTEKGKYVELRCDPISGHTALYWYRQSLGQGPEFLIYFQGTGAADDSGLPNDRFFAVRPEGSVSTLKIQRTERGDSAVYLCASSPSHLAGEQFFGPGTRLTVL.

The V call is TRBV28, the J call TRBJ2-7; the match to TRBD1 covers 7 bases. CDR1 MDHEN and CDR2 SYDVKM come from the germline V gene. Trimming removed 5 bases from V and 1 base from J; junction bases left unmatched: 11. This CDR3 region has 16 residues. The DNA for the CDR3 is TGTGCCAGCAGTACCCCGGGACAGAGCTCTTCCTACGAGCAGTACTTC. Amino acid sequence: CASSTPGQSSSYEQYF.

The chain uses TRBV12-3 or TRBV12-4 and TRBJ1-2; 9 bases match TRBD1. V shed 6 bases, J shed 7 bases, and the junction held 6 bases outside the gene matches. This CDR3 has 13 amino acids. The chain's CDR3 is CASSRGQGTGYTF. The CDR3 DNA sequence: TGTGCCAGCAGCCGGGGACAGGGTACTGGCTACACCTTC.

The chain employs TRBV19 and TRBJ2-7; 7 positions match TRBD2. Germline CDR1 LNHDA, CDR2 SQIVND (reference sequence). Trimming at V came to 5 bases and at J to 3 bases, leaving 10 bases not matched to a gene. The CDR3 extends over 15 amino acids. The CDR3 region has the DNA TGTGCCAGTAGTCAAGGACTAGAGGCACACTACGAGCAGTACTTC. It specifies CASSQGLEAHYEQYF.

The chain employs TRBV19 and TRBJ1-5; D uncertain. The V end lost 6 bases, the J end lost 2 bases, and 8 bases lay between the germline ends. From germline, CDR1 is LNHDA and CDR2 SQIVND (reference sequence). This CDR3 has 13 amino acids. The CDR3 loop reads CASRTVGNQPQHF. As DNA, the CDR3 is TGTGCCAGTAGGACTGTTGGCAATCAGCCCCAGCATTTT.

This sequence joins TRBV12-3 or TRBV12-4 and TRBJ1-5; perhaps TRBD1 as D (5 bases). There are 13 residues in the CDR3. V was trimmed by 3 bases and J by 7 bases, leaving 10 bases between them. CDR3 residues: CASSLTDGQPQHF. Written as DNA, the CDR3 is TGTGCCAGCAGTTTGACAGATGGCCAGCCCCAGCATTTT.

The chain couples TRBV21-1 to TRBJ2-1; the D call in the table, TRBD1, was not verified against the DNA. TRBV21-1 is assigned pseudogene status. This CDR3 region has 19 residues. The CDR3 DNA sequence: TGTGCCAGCAGCAATCGGCAGGGGCCACTCGGAGCTCCTAACAATGAGCAGTTCTTC. Translating gives CASSNRQGPLGAPNNEQFF.

The gene calls are TRBV3-1 (or the pseudogene TRBV3-2) and TRBJ2-2, with D unclear. CDR1 and CDR2 (germline): LGHDT, YNNKEL (reference sequence). The CDR3 covers 13 residues. Trimming pared 3 bases from V and 7 bases from J, leaving 9 bases between. This CDR3 is CASSHSTGGELFF. The DNA for the CDR3 is TGTGCCAGCAGCCATAGCACGGGCGGGGAGCTGTTTTTT.

The chain combines TRBV27 with TRBJ1-6; D is undetermined. This CDR3 is built from 17 residues. Trimming shortened V by 0 bases and J by 0 bases, and 9 bases separated the two germline ends. Germline-derived CDR1 and CDR2 are MNHEY and SMNVEV (reference sequence). The CDR3 nucleotides are TGTGCCAGCAGTTTATCGTCGGCTAGCTCCTATAATTCACCCCTCCACTTT. This gives the protein CASSLSSASSYNSPLHF.

This chain joins TRBV6-5 and TRBJ2-1, with 11 bases that match TRBD2. V trimming: 6 bases; J trimming: 10 bases; junction bases outside the gene matches: 8. CDR1 is MNHEY and CDR2 is SVGAGI in the germline V gene. This CDR3 has 14 residues. The CDR3 loop is CASRTTLAGGEQFF. The CDR3 DNA reads as TGTGCCAGCAGGACAACCCTAGCGGGAGGAGAGCAGTTCTTC.

The chain couples TRBV4-1 to TRBJ2-1; D perhaps matches TRBD2 (5 bases). CDR1 is MGHRA and CDR2 is YSYEKL in the germline V gene. The CDR3 consists of 16 residues. The V end lost 4 bases, the J end lost 5 bases, and 18 bases lay between the germline ends. The CDR3 here is CASSPPGRVRNNEQFF. CDR3 nucleotides: TGCGCCAGCAGCCCCCCTGGGCGGGTTAGGAACAATGAGCAGTTCTTC.

The rearrangement links TRBV10-2 to TRBJ2-2, with 9 bases lining up with TRBD1. V lost 7 bases and J lost 1; bases outside the gene matches: 1. There are 14 residues in the CDR3. CDR1 WSHSY and CDR2 SAAADI come from the germline V gene. The CDR3 region is CASKTGGNTGELFF. The CDR3 bases are TGCGCCAGCAAGACAGGGGGGAACACCGGGGAGCTGTTTTTT.

J is TRBJ1-6 and V is TRBV4-1; D unresolved. CDR1 and CDR2 (germline): MGHRA, YSYEKL. The CDR3 spans 15 residues. V lost 0 bases, J lost 7 bases, and 10 bases lay in between. This CDR3 reads CASSQDLHRNSPLHF. The CDR3, as DNA: TGCGCCAGCAGCCAAGATTTGCACAGAAATTCACCCCTCCACTTT.

This clone has only one observation. This chain links TRBV10-3 with TRBJ2-1, with D perhaps matching TRBD2 (5 bases). V lost 0 bases, J lost 10 bases, and 7 bases lay in between. Germline V CDR1 and CDR2: ENHRY, SYGVKD. The CDR3 length is 12 residues. CDR3 residues: CAISESSGEQFF. The CDR3 DNA reads TGTGCCATCAGTGAGTCGAGCGGCGAGCAGTTCTTC.

J is TRBJ2-3 and V is TRBV25-1; tentatively, D is TRBD1 (6 bases). V lost 6 bases, J lost 1 base, and 11 bases lay in between. CDR1 is MGHDK, CDR2 SYGVNS, per germline. This CDR3 has 14 amino acids. The CDR3 region has the DNA TGTGCCAGCAGGGGGGCTACTCGCACAGATACGCAGTATTTT. Translated, it gives CASRGATRTDTQYF.